This TCR beta chain was identified during a study of blood T cell repertoires in COVID-19. Overall study context: Whether acute or convalescent, the COVID-19 samples came from the United States, Italy and Spain. PBMCs, B-cell-depleted T cells, or T cells were the source of the cDNA or gDNA that made up the material.

TCRdb's copy holds only in-frame clones and misses some; the assay was immunoSEQ multiplex PCR. The table has a few hundred thousand clones, 85% seen once. V was cut by 1 base and J by 1 base, with 4 bases left in between. The germline CDR1 and CDR2 sequences are SGHVS and FQNEAQ. CDR3 size: 13 residues. Individuals drawn from 20 to 25 US areas were roughly 18 to 95 years old. The recovered donors of Cohort 3 showed two negative PCRs, clearance, or symptom resolution. The specimen sequenced was PBMCs or T cells enriched from blood (not recorded which). This chain uses TRBV7-8 with TRBJ1-1; D unclear. The sequence came from a woman in her fifties or sixties who had recovered from COVID-19. The CDR3 nucleotides are TGTGCCAGCAGCTTAGGGAGGAACACTGAAGCTTTCTTT. This sequence encodes CASSLGRNTEAFF.